This T cell receptor beta chain was sequenced for a study of blood T cell repertoires in COVID-19 (dated by TCRdb to the early 2020s). General notes on the study: Samples from collaborators originated in the United States, Italy and Spain and spanned both the acute and convalescent phases of COVID-19. The material from the prospective study consisted of cDNA or gDNA derived from T cells, B-cell-depleted T cells, or PBMCs. Deeply sampled blood TCRbeta repertoires from subjects exposed to, actively infected with, or recovered from COVID-19 were included in the dataset. The repertoires were released in a freely available public database intended as a resource for research on the immune response to SARS-CoV-2. Samples were obtained from the ongoing ImmuneRACE study (first 160 participants) and from 1,254 subjects provided by 6 global collaborators. The sample metadata nearly always contained a de-identified subject ID, COVID-19 status, age in years and sex. Where available, HLA class I and class II types were taken from metadata supplied by the sample provider and were not determined by assay-based typing.

From its cysteine to its phenylalanine, the CDR3 spans 16 amino acids. The read is trimmed to its CDR3 DNA, 48 bases read in frame from base 1. V and J lose 1 base and 1 base, and a span of 12 bases separates them. CDR1 and CDR2 were assigned from the germline V gene as KGHDR and SFDVKD. This clone was found many times. Its binding antigen is unknown. No much larger clonotype is one base removed from it; base qualities were not supplied. Collaborating institutions collected whole blood in K2EDTA tubes following their own protocols. For TCRbeta analysis, collaborator samples were shipped as frozen whole blood, as isolated PBMCs, or as DNA extracted from either sample type. What the study reported, not specific to this receptor: Clinical and demographic metadata were provided uncurated, with the amount varying by source and participant.

TCRbeta CDR3 regions were amplified from genomic DNA using the immunoSEQ Assay, a bias-controlled multiplex PCR. On the study's bioinformatics: Nucleated cell counts per sample were estimated from amplification of reference gene primers within the assay. To quantify the absolute abundance of each unique TCRbeta CDR3 rearrangement, sequence reads were collapsed and filtered. Productive Simpson clonality was computed per sample as the square root of Simpson's diversity index over productive rearrangements. Drawn from immuneACCESS, this table holds only the in-frame rearrangements with V and J called that TCRdb kept. Clones are partly lost; checked studies trace under half to an unresolved V gene and leave the rest unexplained. The V and J calls and clone size are taken from that table; D and trimming were inferred from the DNA. This sample comprises approximately 240,000 clones, roughly four fifths of them detected only once. The leading ten clones occupy under 5% of the sample.

The receptor's source is a man in his fifties with acute or convalescent COVID-19. This chain is built from TRBV24-1 and TRBJ1-2, with a tentative D gene TRBD1 over 5 matching bases. Sequenced input: peripheral blood. CDR3 region: CATSDLRDWSNYGYTF. The sequence in DNA is TGTGCCACCAGTGATTTAAGGGACTGGAGTAACTATGGCTACACCTTC.